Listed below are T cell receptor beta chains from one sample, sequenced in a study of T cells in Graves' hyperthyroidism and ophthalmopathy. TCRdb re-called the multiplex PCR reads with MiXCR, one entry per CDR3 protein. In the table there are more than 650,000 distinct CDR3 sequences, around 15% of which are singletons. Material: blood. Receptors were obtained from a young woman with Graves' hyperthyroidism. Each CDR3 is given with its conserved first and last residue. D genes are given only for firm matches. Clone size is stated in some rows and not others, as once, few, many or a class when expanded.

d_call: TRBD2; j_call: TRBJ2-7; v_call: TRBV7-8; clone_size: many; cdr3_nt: TGTGCCAGCAACCCCTTCATAGCGGGACCGAACGAGCAGTACTTC; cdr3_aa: CASNPFIAGPNEQYF
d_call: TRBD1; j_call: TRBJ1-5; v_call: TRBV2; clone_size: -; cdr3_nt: TGTGCCAGCAGAACCGGGACAGGGGGTAGTCAGCCCCAGCATTTT; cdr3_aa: CASRTGTGGSQPQHF
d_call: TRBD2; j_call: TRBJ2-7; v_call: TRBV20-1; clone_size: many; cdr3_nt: TGCAGTGCACTGGGACTAGCGCGAGAGGGGAGCTCCTACGAGCAGTACTTC; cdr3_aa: CSALGLAREGSSYEQYF
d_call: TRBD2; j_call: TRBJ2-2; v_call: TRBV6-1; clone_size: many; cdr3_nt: TGTGCCAGCAGGAAGGGACTAGCGGGAACCGGGGAGCTGTTTTTT; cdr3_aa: CASRKGLAGTGELFF
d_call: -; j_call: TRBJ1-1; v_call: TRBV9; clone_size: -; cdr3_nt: TGTGCCAGCAGCGTAGAGGGAGGTATGAACACTGAAGCTTTCTTT; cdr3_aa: CASSVEGGMNTEAFF
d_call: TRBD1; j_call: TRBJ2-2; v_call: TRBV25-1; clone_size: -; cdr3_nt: TGTGCCAGCAGTGGTGACAGGGGGACCGGGGAGCTGTTTTTT; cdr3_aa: CASSGDRGTGELFF
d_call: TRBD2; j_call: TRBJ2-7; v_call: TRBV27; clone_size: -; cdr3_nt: TGTGCCAGCAGTCCCCGTACCGGGACTAGCTACGAGCAGTACTTC; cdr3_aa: CASSPRTGTSYEQYF
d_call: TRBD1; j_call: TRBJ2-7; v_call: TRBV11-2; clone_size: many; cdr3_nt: TGTGCCAGCAGCCCCCGGGACAGGGGGCGCGAGCAGTACTTC; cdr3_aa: CASSPRDRGREQYF
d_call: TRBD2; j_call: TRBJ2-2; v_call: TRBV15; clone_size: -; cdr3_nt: TGTGCCACCACTAAGAGGCCTAGCGGGAGTTCGAACACCGGGGAGCTGTTTTTT; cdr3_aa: CATTKRPSGSSNTGELFF
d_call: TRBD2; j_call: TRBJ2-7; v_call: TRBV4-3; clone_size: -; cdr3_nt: TGCGCCAGCAGCCAAGTAATAGCGGGAGGCTCCGAGCAGTACTTC; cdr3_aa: CASSQVIAGGSEQYF
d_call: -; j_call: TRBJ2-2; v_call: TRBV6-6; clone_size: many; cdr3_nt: TGTGCCAGCAGTTACTCTTTCACCGGGGAGCTGTTTTTT; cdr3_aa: CASSYSFTGELFF
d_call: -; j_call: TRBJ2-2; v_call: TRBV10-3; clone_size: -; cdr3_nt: TGTGCCATCAGCGGGACTTCCGCCGGGGAGCTGTTTTTT; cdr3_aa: CAISGTSAGELFF
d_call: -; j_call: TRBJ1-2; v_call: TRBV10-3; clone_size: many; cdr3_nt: TGTGCCATCAGTGTAGGGTCGACGTACTCTCTCGGAGGCTACACCTTC; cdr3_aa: CAISVGSTYSLGGYTF
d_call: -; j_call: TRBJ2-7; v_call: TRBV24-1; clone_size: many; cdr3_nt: TGTGCCACCAGTGCCCGGACACCTATTAAAAGGGCCTACGAGCAGTACTTC; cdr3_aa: CATSARTPIKRAYEQYF
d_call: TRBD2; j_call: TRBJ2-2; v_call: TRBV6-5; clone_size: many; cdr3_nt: TGTGCCAGCAGTTACTCGCCTCCTGGGGGGGATACCGGGGAGCTGTTTTTT; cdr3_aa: CASSYSPPGGDTGELFF
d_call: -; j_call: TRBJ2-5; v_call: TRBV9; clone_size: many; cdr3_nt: TGTGCCAGCAGCCCCTCCGGGGGCGGGCACATCCAGTACTTC; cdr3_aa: CASSPSGGGHIQYF
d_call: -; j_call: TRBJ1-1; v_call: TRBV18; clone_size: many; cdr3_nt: TGTGCCAGCTCAGCTCAAGGGGGGCTGGACACTGAAGCTTTCTTT; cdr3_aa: CASSAQGGLDTEAFF
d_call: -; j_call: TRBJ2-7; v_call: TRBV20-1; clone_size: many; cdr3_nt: TGCAGTGCTAGAGAAGAGCAGGTCTCCTACGAGCAGTACTTC; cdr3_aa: CSAREEQVSYEQYF
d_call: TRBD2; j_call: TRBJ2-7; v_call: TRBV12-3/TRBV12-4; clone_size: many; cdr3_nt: TGTGCCAGCAGCGCCAGGACTAGCGGGAGTGGTGAGCAGTACTTC; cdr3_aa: CASSARTSGSGEQYF
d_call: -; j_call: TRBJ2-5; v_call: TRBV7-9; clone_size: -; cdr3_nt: TGTGCCAGCAGCTTTTTTGAGGAGACCCAGTGCTTC; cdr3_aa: CASSFFEETQCF
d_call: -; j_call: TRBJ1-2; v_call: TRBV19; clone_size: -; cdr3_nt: TGTGCCAGTAGTACAACGACAGCGTATGGCTACACCTTC; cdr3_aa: CASSTTTAYGYTF
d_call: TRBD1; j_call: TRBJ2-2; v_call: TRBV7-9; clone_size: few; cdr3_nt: TGTGCCAGCAGCTCCGCCGGGACAGCGAACACCGGGGAGCTGTTTTTT; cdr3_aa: CASSSAGTANTGELFF
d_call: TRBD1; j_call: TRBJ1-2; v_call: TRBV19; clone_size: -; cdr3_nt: TGTGCCAGTAGCCGACAGGGTGGGAACTATGGCTACACCTTC; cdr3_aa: CASSRQGGNYGYTF
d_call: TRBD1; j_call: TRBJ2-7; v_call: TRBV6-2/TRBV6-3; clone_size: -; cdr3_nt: TGTGCCAGCAGTAGACTTACAGGGGCCTACGAGCAGTACTTC; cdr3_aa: CASSRLTGAYEQYF
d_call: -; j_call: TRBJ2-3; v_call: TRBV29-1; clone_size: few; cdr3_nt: TGCAGCGTTGAAGATCAAACAGCCCGCACGGAAGATACGCAGTATTTT; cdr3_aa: CSVEDQTARTEDTQYF
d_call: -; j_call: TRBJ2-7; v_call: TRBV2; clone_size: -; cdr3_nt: TGTGCCAGCAGCGCACCCTTTACTAGGGGACACTGCGAGCAGTACTTC; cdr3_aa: CASSAPFTRGHCEQYF
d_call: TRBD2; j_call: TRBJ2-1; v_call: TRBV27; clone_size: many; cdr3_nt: TGTGCCACCATACTTTCCGGGACTAGCGGGAGGAGGACTTACAATGAGCAGTTCTTC; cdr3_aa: CATILSGTSGRRTYNEQFF
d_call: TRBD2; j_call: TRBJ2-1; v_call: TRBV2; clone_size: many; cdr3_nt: TGTGCCAGCTCACTAGCGGACAATGAGCAGTTCTTC; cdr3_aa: CASSLADNEQFF
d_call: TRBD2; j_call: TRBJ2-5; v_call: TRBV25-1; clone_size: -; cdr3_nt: TGTGCCAGCATGATCTGGACTAGCGAGGGGGAAGAGACCCAGTACTTC; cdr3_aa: CASMIWTSEGEETQYF
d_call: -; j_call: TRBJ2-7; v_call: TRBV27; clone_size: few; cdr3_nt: TGTGCCAGCTCGAAGACAGGCTCCTACGAGCAGTACTTC; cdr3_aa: CASSKTGSYEQYF
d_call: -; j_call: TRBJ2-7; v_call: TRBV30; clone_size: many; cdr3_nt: TGTGCCTGGAGTTTAGATTACGAGCAGTACTTC; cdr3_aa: CAWSLDYEQYF
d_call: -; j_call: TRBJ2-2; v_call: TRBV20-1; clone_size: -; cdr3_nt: TGCAGTGCTAGAGTCGACAGGACCTCGAGAACCGGGGAGCTGTTTTTT; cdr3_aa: CSARVDRTSRTGELFF
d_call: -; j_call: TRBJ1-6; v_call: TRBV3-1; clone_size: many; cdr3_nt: TGTGCCAGCAGCCCTCGGACAGACTATAATTCACCCCTCCACTTT; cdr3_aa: CASSPRTDYNSPLHF
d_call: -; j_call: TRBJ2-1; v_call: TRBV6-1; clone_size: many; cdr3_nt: TGTGCCAGCAGCATAACCTGGGGAAATGAGCAGTTCTTC; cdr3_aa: CASSITWGNEQFF
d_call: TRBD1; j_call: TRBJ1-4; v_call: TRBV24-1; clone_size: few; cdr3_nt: TGTGCCACGGGGACAGTGGATGAAAAACTGTTTTTT; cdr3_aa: CATGTVDEKLFF
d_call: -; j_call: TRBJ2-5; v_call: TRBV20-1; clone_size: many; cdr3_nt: TGCAGTTCTAACGGCGGAGGGCAAGAGACCCAGTACTTC; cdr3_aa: CSSNGGGQETQYF
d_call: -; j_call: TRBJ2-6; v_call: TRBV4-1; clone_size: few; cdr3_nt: TGCGCCAGCAGCGTGTTTAGCTCTGGGGCCAACGTCCTGACTTTC; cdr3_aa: CASSVFSSGANVLTF
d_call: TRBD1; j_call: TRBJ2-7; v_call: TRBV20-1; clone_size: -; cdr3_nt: TGCAGCCCGGGACAGGGGGCGCACGGCCTCTCCTACGAGCAGTACTTC; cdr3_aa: CSPGQGAHGLSYEQYF
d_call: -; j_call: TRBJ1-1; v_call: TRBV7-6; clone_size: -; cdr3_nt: TGTGCCAGCAGCTTAGCGATGGGGAACACTGAAGCTTTCTTT; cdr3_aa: CASSLAMGNTEAFF
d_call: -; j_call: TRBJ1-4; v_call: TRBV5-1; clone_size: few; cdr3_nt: TGCGCCAGCAGCTTGGCCCAGACAGCGTATAATGAAAAACTGTTTTTT; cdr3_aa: CASSLAQTAYNEKLFF
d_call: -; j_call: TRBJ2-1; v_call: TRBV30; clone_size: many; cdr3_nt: TGTGCCTGGAGTGATCTGGATGAGCAGTTCTTC; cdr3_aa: CAWSDLDEQFF
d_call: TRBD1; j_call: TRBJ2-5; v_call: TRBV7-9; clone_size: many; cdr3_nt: TGTGCCAGCAGCTTCAGGGGGCTATGGGAGACCCAGTACTTC; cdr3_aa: CASSFRGLWETQYF
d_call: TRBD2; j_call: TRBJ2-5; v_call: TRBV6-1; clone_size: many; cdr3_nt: TGTGCCAGCAGTGAAGGGGTAACAGCGGGAGGGAAAGAGACCCAGTACTTC; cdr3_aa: CASSEGVTAGGKETQYF
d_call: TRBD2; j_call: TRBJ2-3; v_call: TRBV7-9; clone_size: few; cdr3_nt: TGTGCCAGCAGCTTAGTACTAGCGGGAGTAGGAGATACGCAGTATTTT; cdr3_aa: CASSLVLAGVGDTQYF
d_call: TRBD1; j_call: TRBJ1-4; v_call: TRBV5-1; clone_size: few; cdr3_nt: TGCGCCAGCAGCCTTGATGGGACAGAGTATGAAAAACTGTTTTTT; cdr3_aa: CASSLDGTEYEKLFF
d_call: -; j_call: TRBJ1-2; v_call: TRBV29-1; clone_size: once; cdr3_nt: TGCAGCGCTGCCGGCTGGGAAGACTATGGCTACACCTTC; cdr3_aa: CSAAGWEDYGYTF
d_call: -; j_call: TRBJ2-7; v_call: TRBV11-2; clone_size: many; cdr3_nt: TGTGCCAGCAGCTTAGGGGGTCCGAACTACGAGCAGTACTTC; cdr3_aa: CASSLGGPNYEQYF
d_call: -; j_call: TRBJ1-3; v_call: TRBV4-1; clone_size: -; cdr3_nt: TGCGCCAGCAGCCAGCCCAGTGGGGGCAACCCGGCCATATATTTT; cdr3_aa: CASSQPSGGNPAIYF
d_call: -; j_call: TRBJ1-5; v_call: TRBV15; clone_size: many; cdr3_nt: TGTGCCACCAGCAGAGATCAGGGTAGCAATCAGCCCCAGCATTTT; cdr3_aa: CATSRDQGSNQPQHF